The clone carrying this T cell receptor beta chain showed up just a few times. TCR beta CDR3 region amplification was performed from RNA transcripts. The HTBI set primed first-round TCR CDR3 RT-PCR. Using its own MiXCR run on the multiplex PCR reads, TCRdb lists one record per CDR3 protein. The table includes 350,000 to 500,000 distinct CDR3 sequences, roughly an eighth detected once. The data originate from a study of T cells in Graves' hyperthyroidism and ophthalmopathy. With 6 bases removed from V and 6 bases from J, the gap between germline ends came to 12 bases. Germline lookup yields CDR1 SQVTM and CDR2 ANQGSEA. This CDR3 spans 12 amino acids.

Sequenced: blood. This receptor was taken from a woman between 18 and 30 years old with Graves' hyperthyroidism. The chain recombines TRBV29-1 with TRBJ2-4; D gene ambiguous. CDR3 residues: CSVGPRLNIQYF. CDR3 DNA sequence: TGCAGCGTCGGACCTCGGCTAAACATTCAGTACTTC.